This T cell receptor beta chain was sequenced during a study of OX40 agonist ivuxolimab in advanced cancers. The table came from immunoSEQ multiplex PCR; TCRdb's copy has only in-frame clones and leaves some out. This table has 150,000 to 190,000 clones, approximately 94% appearing once. Blood was sampled at baseline, cycle 4 day 1, and cycle 7 day 1. The study, taken as a whole, reports: Dosing at 0.1 to 3.0 mg/kg was accompanied by clonal expansion of CD4+ and CD8+ blood T cells by week 6. Compared with others, partial responders at 0.1-3.0 mg/kg displayed clonal expansion among the lowest.

As concerns this clone: The antigen is unknown.

The source was CD4+ or CD8+ T cells sorted from blood, collected in a trial of the OX40 agonist ivuxolimab. The receptor comes from an adult with an advanced solid tumor such as melanoma, head and neck, liver or kidney cancer.

Here the CDR3 DNA reads TGTGCCAGCAGCCCCCCCGGAATAACGCCGAACACCGGGGAGCTGTTTTTT. This codes for CASSPPGITPNTGELFF. This sequence joins TRBV28 and TRBJ2-2; D gene unclear. Between the trimmed V and J ends, which lost 6 bases and 0 bases, there was a span of 17 bases. CDR1 is MDHEN and CDR2 is SYDVKM in the germline V gene. The CDR3 extends over 17 amino acids.